Listed here are 10 T cell receptor beta chains from one sample, sequenced in a study of T-cell memory formation after mild COVID-19. One entry per CDR3 protein, called by TCRdb with MiXCR from the 5' RACE reads. The sample consists of 400,000 or so distinct CDR3 sequences, 20% of them appearing once. Sequencing was performed on PBMCs or a T cell subset sorted from them (not recorded which). The receptors originated from an adult woman who had mild COVID-19 (a few samples of this study predate the infection). Cell type and time point are not known.

V is TRBV14 and J is TRBJ2-5; D is unresolved. Per germline, CDR1 SGHDN and CDR2 FVKESK. V lost 0 bases, J lost 6 bases, and 8 bases lay in between. CDR3 length: 13 amino acids. The CDR3 is CASSQELGKTQYF. The CDR3 DNA reads as TGTGCCAGCAGCCAAGAGCTGGGGAAGACCCAGTACTTC.

The chain links TRBV29-1 to TRBJ2-7; D uncertain. V dropped 1 base and J dropped 3 bases, with 16 bases sitting between them. The CDR3 loop spans 15 amino acids. CDR1 and CDR2 from the germline V gene are SQVTM and ANQGSEA. CDR3 coding DNA: TGCAGCGTTGAAGCGGCCTCCATCCCAGGCTACGAGCAGTACTTC. This sequence encodes CSVEAASIPGYEQYF.

This clonotype was detected a few times. This chain links TRBV20-1 with TRBJ2-2, with 7 positions matching TRBD2. V was clipped by 1 base and J by 1 base; unmatched bases: 6. Germline loops: CDR1 DFQATT, CDR2 SNEGSKA (reference sequence). The CDR3 covers 16 residues. CDR3 nucleotide sequence: TGCAGTGCTAGAGGGGGGAGGGAGGAGAACACCGGGGAGCTGTTTTTT. This encodes CSARGGREENTGELFF.

This clonotype was seen only a few times. This chain uses TRBV24-1 with TRBJ1-5; the D is unclear. This CDR3 comprises 13 residues. V lost 10 bases, J lost 1 base, and 10 bases lay in between. Germline CDR1 and CDR2: KGHDR and SFDVKD. CDR3 in amino acids: CATSGLSNQPQHF. The CDR3 nucleotides read TGTGCCACTAGCGGCCTCAGCAATCAGCCCCAGCATTTT.

The CDR3 sequence: CASNPGQTNTEAFF. In DNA form, the CDR3 reads TGCGCCAGCAACCCCGGACAGACGAACACTGAAGCTTTCTTT. The gene calls are TRBV5-1 and TRBJ1-1; D perhaps matches TRBD1 (6 bases). This CDR3 has 14 residues. The V and J ends lost 6 bases and 1 base respectively, with 13 bases between them. The germline gives CDR1 SGHRS, CDR2 YFSETQ.

There are a few counts of this clonotype. The chain is built from TRBV20-1 and TRBJ2-5; D unresolved. CDR3 size: 14 residues. V shed 0 bases and J shed 0 bases, with 8 bases lying between them. CDR1 and CDR2 (germline): DFQATT, SNEGSKA (reference sequence). The CDR3 DNA follows: TGCAGTGCTAGAGATTACCTTAACCAAGAGACCCAGTACTTC. Its protein product is CSARDYLNQETQYF.

V gene TRBV6-2 or TRBV6-3 combines with J gene TRBJ1-1; no firm D call. Germline V gene data show CDR1 as MNHEY and CDR2 as SVGEGT. The V end was cut by 0 bases, the J end by 6 bases, with 11 bases between. The CDR3 sequence is 14 residues long. In DNA form, the CDR3 reads TGTGCCAGCAGTTACTCGTACGGTCGGCCTGAAGCTTTCTTT. Its translation: CASSYSYGRPEAFF.

CDR3 sequence: CATSRSRENNSPLHF. For the CDR3, the DNA is TGTGCCACCAGCAGGAGCCGGGAGAATAATTCACCCCTCCACTTT. The genes are TRBV15 and TRBJ1-6, with D unresolved. V was clipped by 3 bases and J by 5 bases, with 11 bases between them. This CDR3 spans 15 amino acids. The germline V gene has CDR1 LNHNV and CDR2 YYDKDF (reference sequence). The whole variable domain, filled in from reference TRBV15 and TRBJ1-6, reads DAMVIQNPRYQVTQFGKPVTLSCSQTLNHNVMYWYQQKSSQAPKLLFHYYDKDFNNEADTPDNFQSRRPNTSFCFLDIRSPGLGDTAMYLCATSRSRENNSPLHFGNGTRLTVT.

V and J are TRBV21-1 and TRBJ2-2; the D call of TRBD1 is as the table states it, not checked on the DNA. TRBV21-1 is deemed a pseudogene. The CDR3 is 15 residues long. For the CDR3, the DNA is TGTGCCAGCAGCTCAGGACAGGGGACCACCGGGGAGCTGTTTTTT. It is translated as CASSSGQGTTGELFF.

The rearrangement joins TRBV12-3 or TRBV12-4 to TRBJ2-5, with 10 bases identical to TRBD2. The CDR3 totals 16 residues. V trimming: 0 bases; J trimming: 10 bases; junction bases outside the gene matches: 11. The CDR3 coding sequence is TGTGCCAGCAGTTTAGCGCATACTAGCGGGGTAGAGGGCCAGTACTTC. Amino acids: CASSLAHTSGVEGQYF.